These T cell receptor beta chains were read from a single sample in a study of shared clonotypes between healthy human individuals. TCRdb's copy holds only in-frame clones and misses some; the assay was immunoSEQ multiplex PCR. Among about 2.2 million clones listed, about 93% were seen once. Sequenced material: naive CD8+ T cells from PBMCs. Receptors originate from a man aged 18 to 30 in good health. Some clones in this sample may be carry-over from other donors' samples. CDR3s include the opening cysteine and the closing phenylalanine or tryptophan. Fields, in order: D gene, V gene, J gene, clone size, CDR3 protein, CDR3 DNA. D genes are given only for firm matches. Clone size is stated in some rows and not others, as once, few, many or a class when expanded.

d_gene: TRBD1; v_gene: TRBV15; j_gene: TRBJ1-3; abundance: .; CDR3aa: CATSPDRGSGNTIYF; CDR3nt: TGTGCCACCAGCCCCGACAGGGGATCTGGAAACACCATATATTTT
d_gene: .; v_gene: TRBV30; j_gene: TRBJ2-6; abundance: .; CDR3aa: CAWSVSGGTSSSGANVLTF; CDR3nt: TGTGCCTGGAGTGTATCTGGGGGCACCTCGAGCTCTGGGGCCAACGTCCTGACTTTC
d_gene: .; v_gene: TRBV28; j_gene: TRBJ2-7; abundance: .; CDR3aa: CASSLRGTYEQYF; CDR3nt: TGTGCCAGCAGTTTGCGGGGAACCTACGAGCAGTACTTC
d_gene: .; v_gene: TRBV28; j_gene: TRBJ1-2; abundance: .; CDR3aa: CASSLLGLANYGYTF; CDR3nt: TGTGCCAGCAGTTTATTGGGGTTAGCTAACTATGGCTACACCTTC
d_gene: TRBD1; v_gene: TRBV28; j_gene: TRBJ2-7; abundance: .; CDR3aa: CASSRTGSYEQYF; CDR3nt: TGTGCCAGCAGTCGGACAGGGAGCTACGAGCAGTACTTC
d_gene: .; v_gene: TRBV18; j_gene: TRBJ2-7; abundance: .; CDR3aa: CASSPTRDYEQYF; CDR3nt: TGTGCCAGCTCACCTACACGAGACTACGAGCAGTACTTC
d_gene: TRBD2; v_gene: TRBV7-7; j_gene: TRBJ2-1; abundance: .; CDR3aa: CASSLVARTSVRSEDNEQFF; CDR3nt: TGTGCCAGCAGCTTAGTAGCCAGGACTAGCGTTCGATCAGAGGACAATGAGCAGTTCTTC
d_gene: TRBD2; v_gene: TRBV27; j_gene: TRBJ2-7; abundance: .; CDR3aa: CASSMAGGRYEQYF; CDR3nt: TGTGCCAGCAGTATGGCGGGAGGAAGGTACGAGCAGTACTTC
d_gene: .; v_gene: TRBV19; j_gene: TRBJ1-5; abundance: few; CDR3aa: CASSIGPNQPQHF; CDR3nt: TGTGCCAGTAGTATAGGCCCCAATCAGCCCCAGCATTTT
d_gene: TRBD2; v_gene: TRBV7-8; j_gene: TRBJ2-1; abundance: .; CDR3aa: CASSLALAGGRNEQFF; CDR3nt: TGTGCCAGCAGCTTAGCCCTAGCGGGAGGAAGGAATGAGCAGTTCTTC
d_gene: TRBD1; v_gene: TRBV9; j_gene: TRBJ1-3; abundance: once; CDR3aa: CASSLGTASGNTIYF; CDR3nt: TGTGCCAGCAGCCTTGGGACAGCCTCTGGAAACACCATATATTTT
d_gene: TRBD1; v_gene: TRBV4-1; j_gene: TRBJ2-7; abundance: .; CDR3aa: CASSQGRDRGNEQYF; CDR3nt: TGCGCCAGCAGCCAGGGCCGGGACAGGGGAAACGAGCAGTACTTC
d_gene: .; v_gene: TRBV27; j_gene: TRBJ2-5; abundance: .; CDR3aa: CASSLGSQPETQYF; CDR3nt: TGTGCCAGCAGTTTAGGCTCTCAACCGGAGACCCAGTACTTC
d_gene: TRBD2; v_gene: TRBV9; j_gene: TRBJ2-2; abundance: once; CDR3aa: CASSPRLAGGPGTGELFF; CDR3nt: TGTGCCAGCAGCCCCCGACTAGCGGGAGGGCCGGGCACCGGGGAGCTGTTTTTT
d_gene: .; v_gene: TRBV10-1; j_gene: TRBJ1-2; abundance: .; CDR3aa: CAGTLPRWGYYGYTF; CDR3nt: TGCGCCGGCACCCTCCCCCGGTGGGGCTACTATGGCTACACCTTC
d_gene: TRBD1; v_gene: TRBV5-1; j_gene: TRBJ1-1; abundance: .; CDR3aa: CASSLGTGYTEAFF; CDR3nt: TGCGCCAGCAGCCTAGGGACAGGTTACACTGAAGCTTTCTTT
d_gene: .; v_gene: TRBV7-8; j_gene: TRBJ2-3; abundance: .; CDR3aa: CASSSSGDTQYF; CDR3nt: TGTGCCAGCAGCTCCAGTGGAGATACGCAGTATTTT
d_gene: .; v_gene: TRBV7-7; j_gene: TRBJ2-1; abundance: .; CDR3aa: CASSLDRNNEQFF; CDR3nt: TGTGCCAGCAGCTTAGACCGAAACAATGAGCAGTTCTTC
d_gene: .; v_gene: TRBV27; j_gene: TRBJ2-6; abundance: .; CDR3aa: CASSLVTGANVLTF; CDR3nt: TGTGCCAGCAGTTTGGTAACTGGGGCCAACGTCCTGACTTTC
d_gene: TRBD1; v_gene: TRBV7-3; j_gene: TRBJ2-1; abundance: .; CDR3aa: CASSWLGGWNEQFF; CDR3nt: TGTGCCAGCAGCTGGCTAGGGGGCTGGAATGAGCAGTTCTTC
d_gene: .; v_gene: TRBV9; j_gene: TRBJ2-1; abundance: .; CDR3aa: CASSVPGAPYNEQFF; CDR3nt: TGTGCCAGCAGCGTACCAGGGGCCCCCTACAATGAGCAGTTCTTC
d_gene: .; v_gene: TRBV27; j_gene: TRBJ1-1; abundance: .; CDR3aa: CASSLLGRSESEAFF; CDR3nt: TGTGCCAGCAGTTTATTAGGTCGGTCAGAAAGTGAAGCTTTCTTT
d_gene: TRBD1; v_gene: TRBV30; j_gene: TRBJ2-1; abundance: .; CDR3aa: CAWRDRGRTNEQFF; CDR3nt: TGTGCCTGGCGGGACAGGGGCCGGACCAATGAGCAGTTCTTC
d_gene: .; v_gene: TRBV6-5; j_gene: TRBJ1-2; abundance: .; CDR3aa: CASSYSEGRNGYTF; CDR3nt: TGTGCCAGCAGTTACTCGGAGGGGCGGAATGGCTACACCTTC
d_gene: .; v_gene: TRBV19; j_gene: TRBJ2-7; abundance: .; CDR3aa: CASSIASPGEQYF; CDR3nt: TGTGCCAGTAGTATTGCCTCCCCGGGCGAGCAGTACTTC
d_gene: .; v_gene: TRBV29-1; j_gene: TRBJ1-2; abundance: .; CDR3aa: CSVNRIYGYTF; CDR3nt: TGCAGCGTTAACAGGATATATGGCTACACCTTC
d_gene: .; v_gene: TRBV5-6; j_gene: TRBJ1-2; abundance: .; CDR3aa: CASSLGNYGYTF; CDR3nt: TGTGCCAGCAGCCTCGGGAACTATGGCTACACCTTC
d_gene: .; v_gene: TRBV21-1; j_gene: TRBJ2-4; abundance: .; CDR3aa: CASSKEVRLFPLAKNIQYF; CDR3nt: TGTGCCAGCAGCAAAGAGGTGAGACTGTTCCCTCTAGCCAAAAACATTCAGTACTTC
d_gene: .; v_gene: TRBV27; j_gene: TRBJ2-3; abundance: .; CDR3aa: CASSWGRGPDTQYF; CDR3nt: TGTGCCAGCAGTTGGGGACGGGGGCCAGATACGCAGTATTTT
d_gene: TRBD2; v_gene: TRBV7-2; j_gene: TRBJ2-4; abundance: .; CDR3aa: CASSFDILAVAKNIQYF; CDR3nt: TGTGCCAGCAGCTTCGACATACTAGCGGTAGCCAAAAACATTCAGTACTTC
d_gene: TRBD2; v_gene: TRBV4-1; j_gene: TRBJ2-2; abundance: .; CDR3aa: CASSQDRRFAGVTGELFF; CDR3nt: TGCGCCAGCAGCCAAGATCGACGGTTTGCGGGAGTCACCGGGGAGCTGTTTTTT
d_gene: TRBD2; v_gene: TRBV7-2; j_gene: TRBJ2-7; abundance: .; CDR3aa: CASSLALWAGGPISIEQYF; CDR3nt: TGTGCCAGCAGCTTAGCCCTCTGGGCGGGAGGGCCGATATCCATCGAGCAGTACTTC
d_gene: .; v_gene: TRBV15; j_gene: TRBJ1-3; abundance: once; CDR3aa: CATSREGIAGNTIYF; CDR3nt: TGTGCCACCAGCAGAGAGGGGATCGCGGGAAACACCATATATTTT
d_gene: .; v_gene: TRBV9; j_gene: TRBJ2-7; abundance: .; CDR3aa: CASSDFREHSEQYF; CDR3nt: TGTGCCAGCAGCGATTTCCGGGAACACTCCGAGCAGTACTTC
d_gene: .; v_gene: TRBV2; j_gene: TRBJ2-7; abundance: once; CDR3aa: CASTLGLNRGRNYEQYF; CDR3nt: TGTGCCAGCACCTTGGGGTTAAACCGGGGGCGGAACTACGAGCAGTACTTC
d_gene: TRBD1; v_gene: TRBV28; j_gene: TRBJ1-4; abundance: .; CDR3aa: CASSPRTGNEKLFF; CDR3nt: TGTGCCAGCAGTCCGAGGACAGGGAATGAAAAACTGTTTTTT
d_gene: .; v_gene: TRBV27; j_gene: TRBJ2-7; abundance: .; CDR3aa: CASSLSLAEVLYEQYF; CDR3nt: TGTGCCAGCAGTTTATCGTTAGCGGAGGTACTCTACGAGCAGTACTTC
d_gene: .; v_gene: TRBV27; j_gene: TRBJ1-2; abundance: .; CDR3aa: CASSLSLDNGYTF; CDR3nt: TGTGCCAGCAGTTTATCTCTGGACAATGGCTACACCTTC
d_gene: .; v_gene: TRBV15; j_gene: TRBJ1-4; abundance: .; CDR3aa: CATSRSGTGEKLFF; CDR3nt: TGTGCCACCAGCAGATCGGGGACTGGCGAAAAACTGTTTTTT
d_gene: .; v_gene: TRBV6-1; j_gene: TRBJ2-7; abundance: .; CDR3aa: CASSEWAGIYEQYF; CDR3nt: TGTGCCAGCAGTGAATGGGCGGGAATCTACGAGCAGTACTTC
d_gene: .; v_gene: TRBV11-2; j_gene: TRBJ1-2; abundance: .; CDR3aa: CASSLFRSGGYTF; CDR3nt: TGTGCCAGCAGCTTATTTCGTTCGGGTGGCTACACCTTC
d_gene: .; v_gene: TRBV15; j_gene: TRBJ1-4; abundance: .; CDR3aa: CATSKERGTNEKLFF; CDR3nt: TGTGCCACCAGCAAAGAGAGAGGCACTAATGAAAAACTGTTTTTT
d_gene: TRBD1; v_gene: TRBV4-3; j_gene: TRBJ1-4; abundance: .; CDR3aa: CASSQDRGDRGQLGEKLFF; CDR3nt: TGCGCCAGCAGCCAAGATCGTGGAGACAGGGGGCAGTTGGGCGAAAAACTGTTTTTT
d_gene: .; v_gene: TRBV27; j_gene: TRBJ2-1; abundance: once; CDR3aa: CASSFSDDEQFF; CDR3nt: TGTGCCAGCAGTTTCTCCGACGATGAGCAGTTCTTC
d_gene: TRBD1; v_gene: TRBV27; j_gene: TRBJ2-7; abundance: .; CDR3aa: CASSPRDSSYEQYF; CDR3nt: TGTGCCAGCTCCCCCCGGGACAGCTCCTACGAGCAGTACTTC
d_gene: .; v_gene: TRBV6-6; j_gene: TRBJ2-7; abundance: .; CDR3aa: CASSYSVALGEQYF; CDR3nt: TGTGCCAGCAGTTACTCTGTAGCCCTTGGCGAGCAGTACTTC
d_gene: .; v_gene: TRBV6-5; j_gene: TRBJ2-3; abundance: .; CDR3aa: CASSYSRLDTQYF; CDR3nt: TGTGCCAGCAGTTATTCGCGTTTGGATACGCAGTATTTT
d_gene: TRBD2; v_gene: TRBV6-6; j_gene: TRBJ2-7; abundance: .; CDR3aa: CASSYQWEGRGEEQYF; CDR3nt: TGTGCCAGCAGTTACCAGTGGGAAGGCCGGGGGGAAGAGCAGTACTTC
d_gene: .; v_gene: TRBV11-2; j_gene: TRBJ2-2; abundance: .; CDR3aa: CASSLEGPWLGELFF; CDR3nt: TGTGCCAGCAGCTTAGAGGGACCATGGCTGGGGGAGCTGTTTTTT
d_gene: .; v_gene: TRBV2; j_gene: TRBJ2-7; abundance: .; CDR3aa: CASPLERSYEQYF; CDR3nt: TGTGCCAGCCCGCTGGAGCGGTCCTACGAGCAGTACTTC
d_gene: .; v_gene: TRBV7-9; j_gene: TRBJ2-2; abundance: .; CDR3aa: CASSSLTAGELFF; CDR3nt: TGTGCCAGCAGCTCACTGACTGCCGGGGAGCTGTTTTTT
d_gene: .; v_gene: TRBV6-5; j_gene: TRBJ2-7; abundance: .; CDR3aa: CASSYLLSPYEQYF; CDR3nt: TGTGCCAGCAGTTACCTCCTATCGCCCTACGAGCAGTACTTC
d_gene: TRBD1; v_gene: TRBV29-1; j_gene: TRBJ1-2; abundance: .; CDR3aa: CMAGQASSYTF; CDR3nt: TGCATGGCGGGACAGGCGTCGAGCTACACCTTC
d_gene: .; v_gene: TRBV10-3; j_gene: TRBJ2-5; abundance: .; CDR3aa: CAISEYRAETQYF; CDR3nt: TGTGCCATCAGTGAGTACAGGGCGGAGACCCAGTACTTC
d_gene: .; v_gene: TRBV5-6; j_gene: TRBJ1-2; abundance: .; CDR3aa: CASSQQAYGYTF; CDR3nt: TGTGCCAGCAGCCAGCAGGCCTATGGCTACACCTTC
d_gene: TRBD2; v_gene: TRBV27; j_gene: TRBJ2-5; abundance: .; CDR3aa: CASSSQRENEETQYF; CDR3nt: TGTGCCAGCAGTTCGCAGCGGGAGAACGAAGAGACCCAGTACTTC
d_gene: .; v_gene: TRBV30; j_gene: TRBJ2-7; abundance: .; CDR3aa: CAWSVGRSYEQYF; CDR3nt: TGTGCCTGGAGTGTAGGTAGATCTTACGAGCAGTACTTC
d_gene: .; v_gene: TRBV28; j_gene: TRBJ2-3; abundance: .; CDR3aa: CASSDVRRDTQYF; CDR3nt: TGTGCCAGCAGCGACGTAAGGAGGGATACGCAGTATTTT
d_gene: .; v_gene: TRBV4-2; j_gene: TRBJ2-3; abundance: .; CDR3aa: CVVWDQDTDTQYF; CDR3nt: TGTGTAGTGTGGGACCAGGACACAGATACGCAGTATTTT
d_gene: TRBD1; v_gene: TRBV5-1; j_gene: TRBJ1-2; abundance: .; CDR3aa: CASSLHPGQGIGYGYTF; CDR3nt: TGCGCCAGCAGCTTGCATCCGGGACAGGGGATCGGATATGGCTACACCTTC